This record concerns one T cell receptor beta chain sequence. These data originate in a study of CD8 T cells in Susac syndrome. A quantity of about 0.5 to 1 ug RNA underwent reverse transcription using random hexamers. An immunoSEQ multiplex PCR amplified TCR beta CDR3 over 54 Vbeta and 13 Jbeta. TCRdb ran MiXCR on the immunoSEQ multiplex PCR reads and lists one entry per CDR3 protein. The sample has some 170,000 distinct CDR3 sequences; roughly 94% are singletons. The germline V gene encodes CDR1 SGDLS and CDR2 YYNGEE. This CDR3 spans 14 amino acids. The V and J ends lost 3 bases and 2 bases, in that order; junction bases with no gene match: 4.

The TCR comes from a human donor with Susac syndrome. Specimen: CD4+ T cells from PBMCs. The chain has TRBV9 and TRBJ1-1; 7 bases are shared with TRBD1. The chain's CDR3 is CASSATGANTEAFF. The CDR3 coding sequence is TGTGCCAGCAGCGCTACAGGGGCTAACACTGAAGCTTTCTTT.